A single sample is the source of the 14 T cell receptor beta chains below, sequenced in a study of blood T cell repertoires in COVID-19. Clones were read by immunoSEQ multiplex PCR, and TCRdb kept only the in-frame ones, dropping some. The table shows under 500,000 clones, with around nine tenths occurring only once. The sample consisted of PBMCs or T cells enriched from blood (not recorded which). The receptors originated from a woman aged 18-35 years with acute COVID-19.

The chain's CDR3 is CASSFQGLRKLFF. The CDR3 DNA is TGTGCCAGCAGTTTTCAGGGACTGAGAAAACTGTTTTTT. The chain joins TRBV12-3 or TRBV12-4 to TRBJ1-4; maybe TRBD1 (5 bases). V was pared by 3 bases and J by 10 bases, with 12 bases between. CDR3 size: 13 residues.

This chain uses TRBV5-1 with TRBJ1-3; 7 nucleotides agree with TRBD1. J gave up 0 bases and V 4 bases, and 4 bases lay outside the gene matches. Germline V gene data show CDR1 as SGHRS and CDR2 as YFSETQ. The CDR3 is made up of 15 amino acids. CDR3 nucleotides: TGCGCCAGCAGCGAGGGACAGAACTCTGGAAACACCATATATTTT. The encoded protein is CASSEGQNSGNTIYF.

The V and J genes are TRBV14 and TRBJ1-4, with 7 bases lining up with TRBD1. CDR1 and CDR2 from the germline V gene are SGHDN and FVKESK. The junction had 7 bases not matched to a gene; V was cut back by 4 bases and J by 8 bases. CDR3 length: 14 amino acids. CDR3 in DNA: TGTGCCAGCAGCCCCAGACAGGGTCGGGAAAAACTGTTTTTT. Its translation is CASSPRQGREKLFF.

The chain combines TRBV7-9 with TRBJ2-4, with no clear D. The CDR3 contains 14 residues. Germline V lookup: CDR1 SEHNR, CDR2 FQNEAQ (reference sequence). The V end was cut by 4 bases, the J end by 2 bases, with 9 bases between. DNA of the CDR3: TGTGCCAGCAGCTCAATTACATCCAAAAACATTCAGTACTTC. As protein: CASSSITSKNIQYF. Complete variable domain (other parts from reference TRBV7-9 and TRBJ2-4): DTGVSQNPRHKITKRGQNVTFRCDPISEHNRLYWYRQTLGQGPEFLTYFQNEAQLEKSRLLSDRFSAERPKGSFSTLEIQRTEQGDSAMYLCASSSITSKNIQYFGAGTRLSVL.

V usage is TRBV3-1 (or the pseudogene TRBV3-2) and J usage is TRBJ2-4, with 7 bases lining up with TRBD2. This CDR3 is built from 16 residues. Germline values: CDR1 LGHDT, CDR2 YNNKEL (reference sequence). V lost 3 bases and J lost 8; bases outside the gene matches: 13. The CDR3 DNA reads as TGTGCCAGCAGCCAGCGATCGCGGGGGACCGTAGACATTCAGTACTTC. Amino acid sequence: CASSQRSRGTVDIQYF.

The chain employs TRBV18 and TRBJ2-7; a possible D gene is TRBD1 (5 bases). Between the trimmed V and J ends, which lost 0 bases and 10 bases, there was a span of 13 bases. Germline CDR1 KGHSH, CDR2 LQKENI. CDR3 length: 13 amino acids. CDR3 residues: CASSPPMVGDQYF. In DNA, the CDR3 is TGTGCCAGCTCACCACCGATGGTAGGGGATCAGTACTTC.

The chain carries TRBV5-4 and TRBJ2-5, with D tentatively TRBD2 (6 bases). Looked up from germline, CDR1 is SGHNT and CDR2 is YYREEE (reference sequence). The CDR3 loop spans 15 amino acids. The V and J ends lost 6 bases and 1 base respectively, with 16 bases between them. CDR3 protein: CASTVKSGGQETQYF. Written as DNA, the CDR3 is TGTGCCAGCACTGTCAAGTCCGGGGGCCAAGAGACCCAGTACTTC.

This sequence joins TRBV9 and TRBJ1-2; tentative D call: TRBD1 (5 bases). The CDR3 spans 14 residues. Between the trimmed V and J ends, which lost 0 bases and 5 bases, there was a span of 11 bases. Looked up from germline, CDR1 is SGDLS and CDR2 is YYNGEE. The CDR3 reads CASSVAGIGYGYTF. The DNA of the CDR3 is TGTGCCAGCAGCGTAGCAGGGATAGGGTATGGCTACACCTTC.

This clone occurred a few times. Here the CDR3 reads CATGDRTYGYTF. CDR3 DNA: TGTGCCACCGGTGACAGAACTTATGGCTACACCTTC. The rearrangement joins TRBV9 to TRBJ1-2; maybe TRBD1 (5 bases). The CDR3 totals 12 residues. Trimming pared 9 bases from V and 5 bases from J, leaving 14 bases between. Per germline, CDR1 SGDLS and CDR2 YYNGEE.

As DNA, the CDR3 is TGTGCCAGCAGACTGACAAGGAGCGGTGGCTACACCTTC. Amino acid sequence: CASRLTRSGGYTF. The chain is built from TRBV6-5 and TRBJ1-2; the D is unclear. The CDR3 consists of 13 residues. Trimming cost V 6 bases and J 7 bases, with 15 bases left between them. Looked up from germline, CDR1 is MNHEY and CDR2 is SVGAGI.

This chain connects TRBV12-5 to TRBJ2-7; 11 bases agree with TRBD1. Trimming took 7 bases from V and 7 from J; bases not matched to a gene: 3. CDR1 LGHNT and CDR2 FRNRAP come from the germline V gene. This CDR3 has 12 residues. The CDR3 protein is CASADRGREQYF. Here the CDR3 DNA reads TGTGCTAGTGCGGACAGGGGGCGAGAGCAGTACTTC.

The chain combines TRBV5-4 with TRBJ1-2, with D perhaps TRBD1 (6 bases). Germline values: CDR1 SGHNT, CDR2 YYREEE (reference sequence). Between the trimmed V and J ends, which lost 0 bases and 4 bases, there was a span of 13 bases. CDR3 length: 15 residues. In nucleotides, the CDR3 is TGTGCCAGCAGCTTGGAGGTCCAGGGGCGCTATGGCTACACCTTC. Encoded protein: CASSLEVQGRYGYTF.

V usage is TRBV3-1 (or the pseudogene TRBV3-2) and J usage is TRBJ2-2; perhaps TRBD1 as D (6 bases). The V gene lost 6 bases and the J gene lost 0 bases, with 20 bases spanning the gap. Germline V gives CDR1 LGHDT, CDR2 YNNKEL (reference sequence). The CDR3 length is 18 residues. The CDR3 here is CASRNRDDLFANTGELFF. The CDR3, as DNA: TGTGCCAGCAGAAACAGGGATGACTTGTTCGCGAACACCGGGGAGCTGTTTTTT.

The rearrangement joins TRBV4-3 to TRBJ1-2; D unresolved. CDR1 LGHNA and CDR2 YSLEER come from the germline V gene. The CDR3 runs 15 residues. V was shortened by 0 bases and J by 4 bases, with 12 bases between the two germline ends. CDR3 region: CASSQDVGGFYGYTF. In DNA, the CDR3 is TGCGCCAGCAGCCAAGATGTGGGAGGGTTCTATGGCTACACCTTC.